What follows are 8 T cell receptor beta chains derived from one specimen sequenced in a study of CD8 T cells in Susac syndrome. Random-hexamer reverse transcription was applied to roughly 0.5 to 1 ug RNA. One entry per CDR3 protein, called by TCRdb with MiXCR from the immunoSEQ multiplex PCR reads. The sample includes around 130,000 distinct CDR3 sequences, about 93% of them seen just once. The source material was CD4+ T cells from PBMCs. The origin of the receptors is a human donor in good health.

This chain joins TRBV4-2 and TRBJ1-1; TRBD1 aligns across 10 bases. Germline-derived CDR1 and CDR2 are LGHNA and YNFKEQ. After removal of 4 bases from V and 6 bases from J, the junction contained 17 bases not matched to a gene. The CDR3 runs to 18 residues. CDR3 amino acids: CASSLINPGQGRGAEAFF. In DNA form, the CDR3 reads TGTGCCAGCAGCCTCATCAACCCGGGACAGGGGAGAGGGGCTGAAGCTTTCTTT.

V and J are TRBV24-1 and TRBJ2-7; D ambiguous. The CDR3 length is 13 residues. Trimming shortened V by 5 bases and J by 6 bases, and 13 bases separated the two germline ends. CDR1 and CDR2 from the germline V gene are KGHDR and SFDVKD. Here the CDR3 reads CATSASDLSEQYF. The CDR3 DNA is TGTGCCACCAGTGCTTCGGATCTATCCGAGCAGTACTTC.

This sequence joins TRBV7-3 and TRBJ2-5; D gene unclear. Germline V gene sequence: CDR1 SGHTA, CDR2 FQGTGA. Trimming pared 1 base from V and 5 bases from J, leaving 14 bases between. CDR3 length: 15 amino acids. CDR3 DNA: TGTGCCAGCAGCTTAATGGCAGCTTCCCCGGAGACCCAGTACTTC. Residues: CASSLMAASPETQYF.

The CDR3 DNA follows: TGTGCCGTAGGGACAGGGGGCGTTGGCTACACCTTC. Translation: CAVGTGGVGYTF. The chain links TRBV19 to TRBJ1-2; TRBD1 aligns across 12 bases. The V gene end was trimmed by 11 bases and the J gene end by 7 bases; junction bases not matched to a gene: 5. Germline V gene data show CDR1 as LNHDA and CDR2 as SQIVND (reference sequence). CDR3 length: 12 amino acids.

The rearrangement uses TRBV11-2 and TRBJ1-2; the match to TRBD1 covers 8 bases. The CDR3 totals 14 residues. CDR1 is SGHAT, CDR2 FQNNGV, per germline. J lost 3 bases, V lost 5 bases, and 5 bases had no gene match. Here the CDR3 reads CASSPPDRDYGYTF. CDR3 nucleotide sequence: TGTGCCAGCAGCCCCCCGGACAGGGACTATGGCTACACCTTC.

This clonotype was counted once. This chain joins TRBV20-1 and TRBJ2-1, with 11 bases matching TRBD2. The CDR3 contains 15 residues. Germline lookup yields CDR1 DFQATT and CDR2 SNEGSKA (reference sequence). Unmatched junction bases numbered 11, after V lost 3 bases and J lost 10 bases. For the CDR3, the DNA is TGCAGTGCTAGTGAAACTAGCGGGAGAAGGAACGAGCAGTTCTTC. Translation gives CSASETSGRRNEQFF.

This chain uses TRBV6-4 with TRBJ1-2; no clear D. The CDR3 spans 12 residues. V was cut by 2 bases and J by 6 bases, with 7 bases left in between. Germline V gene lookup returns CDR1 MRHNA and CDR2 SNTAGT. The CDR3 bases are TGTGCCAGCAGTGACCCCCAGGATGGCTACACCTTC. This encodes CASSDPQDGYTF.

This chain uses TRBV30 with TRBJ1-1; unclear D gene. V gave up 2 bases and J gave up 1 base, with 11 bases separating them. The germline V gene has CDR1 GTSNPN and CDR2 SVGIG (reference sequence). The CDR3 has 14 amino acids. CDR3 residues: CAWSPHGGNTEAFF. The CDR3, as DNA: TGTGCCTGGAGTCCTCACGGTGGGAACACTGAAGCTTTCTTT. Together with reference TRBV30 and TRBJ1-1, the CDR3 gives the full variable domain: SQTIHQWPATLVQPVGSPLSLECTVEGTSNPNLYWYRQAAGRGLQLLFYSVGIGQISSEVPQNLSASRPQDRQFILSSKKLLLSDSGFYLCAWSPHGGNTEAFFGQGTRLTVV.